Presented here are 32 T cell receptor beta chains from one specimen sequenced in a study of technical replicates of blood from a handful of donors (dated by TCRdb to 2016 to 2017). Libraries came from the immunoSEQ multiplex PCR assay. The table comes from immuneACCESS by way of TCRdb, which keeps in-frame sequences with V and J called. Part of the clones is missing from these tables; in studies checked, under half for an unresolved V gene and the rest for unknown reasons. The sample contains 55,000 to 85,000 clones, roughly 96% of them found a single time. The ten largest make up roughly 0.19% of the sample. The source material was T cells isolated from PBMCs. All receptors come from a human donor in good health.

V is TRBV30 and J is TRBJ1-1; tentatively, D is TRBD1 (6 bases). Trimming took off 1 base at V and 6 bases at J, with 15 bases between the two ends. The CDR3 length is 14 residues. CDR1 and CDR2 (germline): GTSNPN, SVGIG (reference sequence). CDR3 residues: CAWSGGQLYAEAFF. The CDR3 coding sequence is TGTGCCTGGAGTGGGGGGCAGTTATATGCTGAAGCTTTCTTT.

This clone was seen only once. The chain has TRBV7-9 and TRBJ2-4; D may be TRBD1 (6 bases). Germline CDR1 and CDR2: SEHNR and FQNEAQ (reference sequence). V was clipped by 7 bases and J by 13 bases, with 17 bases between them. This CDR3 region has 12 residues. This chain's CDR3 is CASNSEGGRQYF. CDR3 DNA sequence: TGTGCCAGCAATTCTGAAGGGGGACGACAGTACTTC. Full variable domain (outside the CDR3, taken from reference TRBV7-9 and TRBJ2-4): DTGVSQNPRHKITKRGQNVTFRCDPISEHNRLYWYRQTLGQGPEFLTYFQNEAQLEKSRLLSDRFSAERPKGSFSTLEIQRTEQGDSAMYLCASNSEGGRQYFGAGTRLSVL.

The CDR3 sequence: CASSFRQGAYNEQFF. CDR3 sequence (DNA): TGTGCCAGCAGCTTTCGACAGGGGGCTTACAATGAGCAGTTCTTC. The chain employs TRBV5-6 and TRBJ2-1; the match to TRBD1 covers 10 bases. V lost 2 bases, J lost 4 bases, and 3 bases stayed unmatched. This CDR3 is 15 amino acids long. Germline V gene lookup returns CDR1 SGHDT and CDR2 YYEEEE.

The chain recombines TRBV6-6 with TRBJ2-5; TRBD2 aligns across 11 bases. Germline loops: CDR1 MNHNY, CDR2 SVGAGI (reference sequence). V shed 2 bases and J 4 bases; nucleotides not matched to a gene: 6. The CDR3 is 16 amino acids. DNA of the CDR3: TGTGCCAGCAGTTACCCTGGACTAGCGGGTGGAGAGACCCAGTACTTC. Protein sequence: CASSYPGLAGGETQYF.

The genes are TRBV11-2 and TRBJ1-1; D unclear. There are 13 residues in the CDR3. The V gene's germline CDR1 is SGHAT and CDR2 FQNNGV. The ends were cut back, 3 bases at V and 8 bases at J, with 13 bases in the middle. The CDR3 loop reads CASSLPGTWEAFF. The DNA of the CDR3 is TGTGCCAGCAGCTTGCCGGGAACCTGGGAAGCTTTCTTT.

This chain connects TRBV28 to TRBJ2-5; D call uncertain. CDR3 length equals 13 residues. V shed 2 bases and J shed 7 bases, with 11 bases lying between them. Germline V gives CDR1 MDHEN, CDR2 SYDVKM. This CDR3 reads CASSLMSSGTQYF. The DNA of the CDR3 is TGTGCCAGCAGTTTAATGTCCTCAGGGACCCAGTACTTC. Variable domain in full (rest from reference TRBV28 and TRBJ2-5): DVKVTQSSRYLVKRTGEKVFLECVQDMDHENMFWYRQDPGLGLRLIYFSYDVKMKEKGDIPEGYSVSREKKERFSLILESASTNQTSMYLCASSLMSSGTQYFGPGTRLLVL.

This chain links TRBV27 with TRBJ1-1; perhaps TRBD1 as D (6 bases). The CDR3 sequence is 14 residues long. Trimming removed 7 bases from V and 4 bases from J, with 16 bases in between. Looked up from germline, CDR1 is MNHEY and CDR2 is SMNVEV (reference sequence). The CDR3 coding sequence is TGTGCCAGCACCCAAATACAGGGATCCACTGAAGCTTTCTTT. Residues: CASTQIQGSTEAFF.

The chain has TRBV28 and TRBJ2-7; D gene uncertain. Germline CDR1 is MDHEN and CDR2 is SYDVKM. This CDR3 region has 13 residues. The V end was cut by 1 base, the J end by 3 bases, with 7 bases between. The CDR3: CASSLLAVYEQYF. In DNA, the CDR3 is TGTGCCAGCAGTTTATTAGCTGTCTACGAGCAGTACTTC.

The rearrangement joins TRBV16 to TRBJ1-1, with D perhaps TRBD1 (5 bases). This CDR3 has 18 residues. V lost 0 bases, J lost 5 bases, and 22 bases lay in between. Germline values: CDR1 KGHSY, CDR2 FQNENV. CDR3 bases: TGTGCCAGCAGCCAATCCCCGGCAGGGCCCACGGGGGATACTGAAGCTTTCTTT. As protein: CASSQSPAGPTGDTEAFF.

V usage is TRBV6-1 and J usage is TRBJ1-1; maybe TRBD1 (5 bases). Germline-derived CDR1 and CDR2 are MNHNS and SASEGT. V was shortened by 4 bases and J by 7 bases, with 10 bases between the two germline ends. CDR3 length equals 12 residues. CDR3 DNA sequence: TGTGCCAGCAGTGGGGGGGGGAGTGAAGCTTTCTTT. Its protein is CASSGGGSEAFF.

The V and J genes are TRBV29-1 and TRBJ1-2, with D uncertain. CDR3 length: 9 amino acids. The V gene's germline CDR1 is SQVTM and CDR2 ANQGSEA. V lost 8 bases, J lost 8 bases, and 9 bases lay in between. The CDR3 loop is CSPAVGYTF. The CDR3 bases are TGCAGCCCTGCGGTCGGCTACACCTTC.

The chain is built from TRBV15 and TRBJ1-4; the match to TRBD1 covers 7 bases. The J segment lost 4 bases and the V segment lost 3 bases, leaving 5 bases of the junction unmatched. There are 15 residues in the CDR3. CDR1 is LNHNV and CDR2 is YYDKDF in the germline V gene (reference sequence). The chain's CDR3 is CATSSWDRDNEKLFF. Here the CDR3 DNA reads TGTGCCACCAGCAGTTGGGACAGAGATAATGAAAAACTGTTTTTT.

The chain joins TRBV4-2 to TRBJ2-7, with 7 bases lining up with TRBD2. The CDR3 has 18 residues. The V segment lost 0 bases and the J segment 3 bases; nucleotides outside the gene matches: 14. Germline V lookup: CDR1 LGHNA, CDR2 YNFKEQ. The CDR3 coding sequence is TGTGCCAGCAGCCAAGATATCATATTAGCGGGCCTTAGCTACGAGCAGTACTTC. Translation gives CASSQDIILAGLSYEQYF.

This clone was seen just once. Other DNA sequences in the sample encode the same CDR3. The chain has TRBV15 and TRBJ2-7; 9 bases agree with TRBD1. This CDR3 spans 13 amino acids. CDR1 and CDR2 (germline): LNHNV, YYDKDF (reference sequence). Trimming at V came to 3 bases and at J to 7 bases, leaving 4 bases not matched to a gene. This CDR3 is CATSRDRGREQYF. CDR3 DNA: TGTGCCACCAGCAGGGACAGGGGTCGGGAGCAGTACTTC.

CDR3 DNA sequence: TGCAGCGCCGCCGGGACAGGGGACAATGAGCAGTTCTTC. Its translation is CSAAGTGDNEQFF. The chain couples TRBV29-1 to TRBJ2-1, with 10 positions matching TRBD1. The J segment lost 5 bases and the V segment lost 7 bases, leaving 5 bases of the junction unmatched. Germline loops: CDR1 SQVTM, CDR2 ANQGSEA. The CDR3 covers 13 residues.

This chain joins TRBV6-4 and TRBJ2-7; 7 positions agree with TRBD1. The germline gives CDR1 MRHNA, CDR2 SNTAGT. The J segment lost 7 bases and the V segment lost 6 bases, leaving 18 bases of the junction unmatched. CDR3 length: 16 residues. The CDR3 bases are TGTGCCAGCAGAGACCCACCGGGACAGTGGATTGGGGAGCAGTACTTC. This gives the protein CASRDPPGQWIGEQYF.

This rearrangement joins TRBV30 to TRBJ2-7, with 9 nucleotides matching TRBD1. This CDR3 region has 15 residues. V shed 1 base and J 4 bases; nucleotides not matched to a gene: 8. CDR1 is GTSNPN and CDR2 is SVGIG in the germline V gene (reference sequence). CDR3: CAWSEINRGLYEQYF. DNA for the CDR3: TGTGCCTGGAGTGAGATAAACAGGGGGCTTTACGAGCAGTACTTC.

This chain joins TRBV2 and TRBJ2-7, with 13 bases aligning to TRBD2. Germline V gives CDR1 SNHLY, CDR2 FYNNEI. The CDR3 runs 15 residues. Trimming cost V 6 bases and J 6 bases; bases outside gene matches: 8. CDR3 amino acids: CASSGEGLAGLEQYF. The CDR3 DNA follows: TGTGCCAGCAGCGGTGAGGGACTAGCGGGGCTCGAGCAGTACTTC.

In this sample, this clone turned up once. The sample has other DNA sequences that encode this CDR3 too. The genes are TRBV6-5 and TRBJ1-2; 7 bases agree with TRBD1. CDR3 size: 12 residues. Per the germline V gene, CDR1 is MNHEY and CDR2 is SVGAGI. V shed 5 bases, J shed 8 bases, and the junction held 5 bases outside the gene matches. CDR3 loop: CASSTTGRGYTF. The DNA of the CDR3 is TGTGCCAGCAGTACGACAGGGCGGGGCTACACCTTC.

The chain recombines TRBV7-8 with TRBJ1-1; D is uncertain. Trimming took off 2 bases at V and 3 bases at J, with 25 bases between the two ends. The CDR3 is made up of 19 amino acids. Looked up from germline, CDR1 is SGHVS and CDR2 is FQNEAQ. CDR3 protein: CASSLRGASVTARDTEAFF. In nucleotides, the CDR3 is TGTGCCAGCAGCTTACGGGGTGCTAGTGTGACGGCCCGTGACACTGAAGCTTTCTTT.

This clone is a singleton in its sample. The V call is TRBV6-5, the J call TRBJ1-2; TRBD1 is a possible D gene (5 bases). Germline V gene data show CDR1 as MNHEY and CDR2 as SVGAGI. The length of the CDR3 is 14 residues. Trimming pared 5 bases from V and 8 bases from J, leaving 18 bases between. CDR3 coding DNA: TGTGCCAGCAGTAAAGGCCCGGGGGGAGGCGGCTACACCTTC. This codes for CASSKGPGGGGYTF.

The chain has TRBV4-1 and TRBJ2-3, with 7 bases that match TRBD2. The CDR3 consists of 15 residues. Losses at the gene ends were 1 base for V and 1 base for J; bases not matched to a gene: 2. Germline assignment: CDR1 MGHRA and CDR2 YSYEKL. The CDR3 DNA reads as TGCGCCAGCAGCCAAGGCCTAGCGGGCACAGATACGCAGTATTTT. It is translated as CASSQGLAGTDTQYF.

This clone was seen just once. The chain is built from TRBV2 and TRBJ1-2; D unresolved. Trimming cost V 3 bases and J 12 bases, with 11 bases left between them. The CDR3 runs to 11 residues. The germline V gene has CDR1 SNHLY and CDR2 FYNNEI. The CDR3 region has the DNA TGTGCCAGCAGTGAGGAGGTAATCAACACCTTC. It is translated as CASSEEVINTF.

The rearrangement joins TRBV28 to TRBJ2-7; weak D call: TRBD2 (6 bases). Deletions cut 3 bases from V and 9 bases from J, with 9 bases between. This CDR3 comprises 11 residues. Germline V gene data show CDR1 as MDHEN and CDR2 as SYDVKM. In DNA, the CDR3 is TGTGCCAGCAGTTTGAGACTAGTGCAGTACTTC. Its translation: CASSLRLVQYF.

This clone was observed once. The rearrangement links TRBV18 to TRBJ1-1; D might be TRBD1 (5 bases). Trimming took off 6 bases at V and 2 bases at J, with 13 bases between the two ends. The CDR3 has 14 residues. Germline loops: CDR1 KGHSH, CDR2 LQKENI. CDR3 residues: CASSQGAFNTEAFF. The CDR3 DNA reads TGTGCCAGCTCCCAAGGGGCATTTAACACTGAAGCTTTCTTT.

This clone is a singleton in its sample. The chain couples TRBV9 to TRBJ2-7, with 8 bases fitting TRBD2. CDR1 and CDR2 (germline): SGDLS, YYNGEE. Losses at the gene ends were 3 bases for V and 3 bases for J; bases not matched to a gene: 5. This CDR3 spans 14 amino acids. For the CDR3, the DNA is TGTGCCAGCAGCGCAACGGGACTAGTCTACGAGCAGTACTTC. It yields the protein CASSATGLVYEQYF.

This clone was observed a single time. V is TRBV5-4 and J is TRBJ1-1; unclear D gene. The CDR3 totals 15 residues. The V and J ends lost 4 bases and 5 bases respectively, with 18 bases between them. Germline V gives CDR1 SGHNT, CDR2 YYREEE (reference sequence). The CDR3 DNA reads TGTGCCAGCAGCAAGATGGCCTCGGGCGGGACTGAAGCTTTCTTT. Translation: CASSKMASGGTEAFF.

The rearrangement uses TRBV27 and TRBJ2-3; 12 positions agree with TRBD2. The CDR3 consists of 15 residues. Germline CDR1 reads MNHEY; CDR2 reads SMNVEV (reference sequence). With 5 bases clipped from V and 4 bases from J, the junction kept 4 bases outside the gene matches. DNA of the CDR3: TGTGCCAGCAGTACCCTAGCGGGGGGGCCAGATACGCAGTATTTT. It yields the protein CASSTLAGGPDTQYF.

Here the CDR3 reads CASRRTGGAYEQYF. The CDR3 DNA is TGTGCCAGCAGAAGGACAGGGGGCGCATACGAGCAGTACTTC. This chain uses TRBV6-1 with TRBJ2-7; 11 positions agree with TRBD1. CDR1 MNHNS and CDR2 SASEGT come from the germline V gene. With V trimmed by 6 bases and J by 4 bases, 5 bases remained unmatched. This CDR3 spans 14 amino acids.

The rearrangement joins TRBV4-2 to TRBJ2-5; 7 bases fit TRBD2. This CDR3 region has 14 residues. CDR1 is LGHNA and CDR2 is YNFKEQ in the germline V gene. The V gene end was trimmed by 4 bases and the J gene end by 5 bases; junction bases not matched to a gene: 7. The CDR3 region has the DNA TGTGCCAGCAGCCCAAGGACTAGTCGCGAGACCCAGTACTTC. Translating gives CASSPRTSRETQYF.

The V gene is TRBV7-2, the J gene TRBJ1-5, with D maybe TRBD1 (6 bases). The CDR3 sequence is 14 residues long. Germline CDR1 and CDR2: SGHTA and FQGNSA. V dropped 1 base and J dropped 2 bases, with 6 bases sitting between them. The CDR3 sequence is CASSLGQGNQPQHF. The DNA for the CDR3 is TGTGCCAGCAGCTTAGGACAGGGCAATCAGCCCCAGCATTTT.

CDR3 amino acids: CASDRVGQPQHF. The DNA for the CDR3 is TGTGCCAGCGACAGGGTAGGTCAGCCCCAGCATTTT. The chain combines TRBV6-1 with TRBJ1-5; 7 nucleotides match TRBD1. The CDR3 is made up of 12 amino acids. V was pared by 8 bases and J by 6 bases, with 4 bases of the junction left unmatched. The germline gives CDR1 MNHNS, CDR2 SASEGT.